This T cell receptor (beta chain) was recovered during a study of graft-versus-host responses after intestinal transplantation. Study as a whole: Tacrolimus plus steroids were given to all recipients for two to three years, preceded by anti-thymocyte globulin induction.

Whole-study results and caveats: An association linked early post-transplant HvG declines with peak circulating GvH clone levels. Within the allografts of patients who had graft-donor T cell macrochimerism, graft-versus-host to host-versus-graft clonal ratios were high. GvH clonotypes were identified within recipient marrow, with a subset emerging first in ileum or blood.

Germline CDR1 is MGHRA and CDR2 is YSYEKL. V lost 6 bases, J lost 0 bases, and 8 bases stayed unmatched. The CDR3 contains 17 residues. Generated by immunoSEQ multiplex PCR, the TCRdb table keeps only in-frame clones and is missing some. The sample lists around 70,000 clones, roughly nine tenths occurring once. This clone was observed a single time. Its antigen is unknown. This material consisted of unstimulated CD8+ T cells sorted from spleen or lymph node cells, taken before intestinal transplant. The TCR sequence derives from a human donor who received an intestinal transplant. This chain connects TRBV4-1 to TRBJ1-6, with 7 bases lining up with TRBD1. The CDR3: CASRETGQNSYNSPLHF. The CDR3 nucleotides are TGCGCCAGCAGAGAGACAGGGCAAAACTCCTATAATTCACCCCTCCACTTT.